The TCR beta chain described here comes from a study of T-cell memory formation after mild COVID-19. The CDR3 has 15 amino acids. V lost 6 bases and J lost 0, with 9 bases in between. The V gene's germline CDR1 is LGHDT and CDR2 YNNKEL (reference sequence). TCRdb ran MiXCR on the 5' RACE reads and lists one entry per CDR3 protein. The sample shows about 400,000 distinct CDR3 sequences, 20% to 25% of them seen only once. Input material: PBMCs or a T cell subset sorted from them (not recorded which). V usage is TRBV3-1 and J usage is TRBJ1-6; possible D gene TRBD1, 6 bases. The receptor's source is an adult woman who had mild COVID-19 (a few samples of this study predate the infection). Cell type and time point are not known. In nucleotides, the CDR3 is TGTGCCAGCAGAGGGGGAGGCTCCTATAATTCACCCCTCCACTTT. This gives the protein CASRGGGSYNSPLHF.